The T cell receptor beta chain under discussion was sequenced for a study of beta chain features in type 1 diabetes. Study-level findings and limits: Naive, central memory and Treg TCRB repertoires appeared more alike in patients than in healthy donors.

The CDR3 consists of 16 residues. Trimming at V came to 2 bases and at J to 3 bases, leaving 7 bases not matched to a gene. The V gene's germline CDR1 is SGHRS and CDR2 YFSETQ. There was one heparinised blood draw per donor, averaging about 116 mL. A sort by CD45RO/CCR7/CD25/CD127/CD95/CD27 yielded CD4+ naive, central memory, regulatory and stem cell-like memory cells. The authors obtained over 95% purity in all sorted populations. Concerning this clone itself: Antigen unknown.

Isolated RNA was reverse transcribed in full, so expressed TCRB transcripts were sequenced. This table comes from immunoSEQ multiplex PCR, and its TCRdb copy is limited to in-frame clones, with some not included. Seen here are about half a million clones, roughly 30% observed once, and the top ten hold about 0.065%. This clonotype was sampled from a man between 18 and 29 years old in good health. The chain carries TRBV5-1 and TRBJ2-5, with 10 bases fitting TRBD2. The sequencing input was naive CD4+ T cells from blood. The DNA of the CDR3 is TGCGCCAGCAGCTTAGGGACTAGCGCGAAGGAAGAGACCCAGTACTTC. It translates to CASSLGTSAKEETQYF.